These 22 T cell receptor beta chains were sequenced from one sample in a study of beta chain features in type 1 diabetes. The study's findings and limits: Shorter TCRB CDR3s, moderately but significantly so, were found in Type 1 diabetes patients in all four CD4+ subsets.

Their cognate antigens are unknown. TCRB transcripts that were expressed got sequenced, as all of the isolated RNA had been reverse transcribed. The assay was immunoSEQ multiplex PCR, and TCRdb's table has in-frame clones only and misses some. This table has 120,000 or so clones, 17% appearing once. The material sequenced was central memory CD4+ T cells from blood. The receptors here all came from a man between 18 and 29 years old with type 1 diabetes.

There are a few counts of this clone. The chain recombines TRBV30 with TRBJ2-5; the D is unclear. Germline CDR1 and CDR2: GTSNPN and SVGIG (reference sequence). V dropped 3 bases and J dropped 7 bases, with 12 bases sitting between them. The CDR3 consists of 12 residues. CDR3 DNA sequence: TGTGCCTGGAGCGGTAGCCGAGGGACCCAGTACTTC. Translating gives CAWSGSRGTQYF.

By sample share, this clone is medium-sized (0.01 to 0.1%). The V and J genes are TRBV5-4 and TRBJ2-2; a possible D gene is TRBD2 (7 bases). This CDR3 spans 15 amino acids. Germline V CDR1 and CDR2: SGHNT, YYREEE (reference sequence). The V end lost 3 bases, the J end lost 4 bases, and 13 bases lay between the germline ends. The CDR3, as DNA: TGTGCCAGCAGCTCCGGGGGGCCGGGCACCGGGGAGCTGTTTTTT. Translation gives CASSSGGPGTGELFF.

This clone was detected many times. This chain joins TRBV11-1 and TRBJ2-1; 10 bases match TRBD2. The V gene end was trimmed by 5 bases and the J gene end by 9 bases; junction bases not matched to a gene: 7. Germline V gene data show CDR1 as SGHAT and CDR2 as FQDESV (reference sequence). The CDR3 has 14 residues. Written as DNA, the CDR3 is TGTGCCAGCAGCCCTAGCGGGAGAGGAGGTGAGCAGTTCTTC. Translating it yields CASSPSGRGGEQFF.

This clone was observed a few times. The chain couples TRBV29-1 to TRBJ1-2; 12 positions agree with TRBD1. The V gene end was trimmed by 2 bases and the J gene end by 4 bases; junction bases not matched to a gene: 11. Germline values: CDR1 SQVTM, CDR2 ANQGSEA. This CDR3 region has 17 residues. Here the CDR3 DNA reads TGCAGCGTTGAAACGCGTATGCCGGGACAGGGGGCCTATGGCTACACCTTC. Translating gives CSVETRMPGQGAYGYTF.

This clone occurred a few times. This sequence joins TRBV5-1 and TRBJ2-1, with D perhaps given as TRBD1 or TRBD2 (5 bases each). V was clipped by 6 bases and J by 9 bases, with 22 bases between them. Germline V gives CDR1 SGHRS, CDR2 YFSETQ. The CDR3 covers 15 residues. For the CDR3, the DNA is TGCGCCAGCATCGAGGGGAGCTCTACCCGGGGTGAGCAGTTCTTC. Translation: CASIEGSSTRGEQFF.

The rearrangement links TRBV14 to TRBJ2-1, with 8 bases lining up with TRBD2. The CDR3 contains 17 residues. The V gene's germline CDR1 is SGHDN and CDR2 FVKESK. The junction had 6 bases not matched to a gene; V was cut back by 0 bases and J by 2 bases. CDR3: CASSQDDTSGPYNEQFF. The CDR3 DNA reads TGTGCCAGCAGCCAAGACGACACTAGCGGTCCCTACAATGAGCAGTTCTTC.

In this sample, this clone turned up many times. The J gene is TRBJ2-5, the V gene TRBV7-2, with 11 nucleotides matching TRBD2. The CDR3 totals 15 residues. The germline gives CDR1 SGHTA, CDR2 FQGNSA. V lost 5 bases and J lost 3; bases outside the gene matches: 5. Here the CDR3 reads CASSPGTSGEETQYF. CDR3 in DNA: TGTGCCAGCAGCCCGGGGACTAGCGGAGAAGAGACCCAGTACTTC.

This clone was seen more than once but under ten times. The chain combines TRBV29-1 with TRBJ2-3; D unclear. Deletions cut 8 bases from V and 6 bases from J, with 12 bases between. In germline, CDR1 is SQVTM, CDR2 ANQGSEA. This CDR3 comprises 11 residues. In DNA, the CDR3 is TGCAGCTGGTCGCCTGGGGATACGCAGTATTTT. Translation: CSWSPGDTQYF.

This clone has a single count. V and J are TRBV6-6 and TRBJ1-2; tentatively, D is TRBD1 (5 bases). Trimming took 6 bases from V and 0 from J, leaving 14 bases between them. The CDR3 is 15 residues long. From germline, CDR1 is MNHNY and CDR2 SVGAGI (reference sequence). CDR3 sequence reads: CASSQTGTANYGYTF. CDR3 bases: TGTGCCAGCAGCCAAACCGGGACGGCTAACTATGGCTACACCTTC.

The chain uses TRBV7-3 and TRBJ2-1, with no clear D. The CDR3 spans 12 residues. CDR1 is SGHTA and CDR2 is FQGTGA in the germline V gene. Trimming cost V 5 bases and J 7 bases, with 9 bases left between them. Here the CDR3 reads CASSLQRNEQFF. The DNA for the CDR3 is TGTGCCAGCAGCCTCCAGAGGAATGAGCAGTTCTTC.

V is TRBV2 and J is TRBJ2-3; weak D call: TRBD2 (5 bases). This CDR3 is built from 12 residues. Germline V gene data show CDR1 as SNHLY and CDR2 as FYNNEI. Between the trimmed V and J ends, which lost 6 bases and 5 bases, there was a span of 9 bases. The CDR3: CASSRGEDTQYF. The CDR3 bases are TGTGCCAGCAGCCGGGGAGAAGATACGCAGTATTTT.

This clone was found many times. This chain uses TRBV5-1 with TRBJ2-7; perhaps TRBD1 as D (6 bases). This CDR3 is 15 amino acids long. The germline V gene has CDR1 SGHRS and CDR2 YFSETQ. Trimming took 0 bases from V and 7 from J, leaving 17 bases between them. CDR3 in amino acids: CASSLVQQGTLEQYF. Here the CDR3 DNA reads TGCGCCAGCAGCTTGGTACAACAGGGTACTTTAGAGCAGTACTTC.

This clone has just a few counts. CDR3 in DNA: TGTGCCAGCAGGCTAACAGGGGTATCTGGAAACACCATATATTTT. It yields the protein CASRLTGVSGNTIYF. V usage is TRBV27 and J usage is TRBJ1-3; 7 nucleotides match TRBD1. Germline V gene data show CDR1 as MNHEY and CDR2 as SMNVEV (reference sequence). The J segment lost 1 base and the V segment lost 6 bases, leaving 6 bases of the junction unmatched. The CDR3 has 15 amino acids.

This chain connects TRBV4-1 to TRBJ1-3, with no clear D. The CDR3 has 12 residues. Looked up from germline, CDR1 is MGHRA and CDR2 is YSYEKL. V lost 0 bases and J 3 bases, leaving 0 bases between the germline ends. The CDR3 coding sequence is TGCGCCAGCAGCCAAGATGGAAACACCATATATTTT. Amino acids: CASSQDGNTIYF.

This clone appeared a few times. V is TRBV2 and J is TRBJ2-3; 7 bases align to TRBD1. J gave up 1 base and V 4 bases, and 5 bases lay outside the gene matches. The length of the CDR3 is 15 residues. Germline loops: CDR1 SNHLY, CDR2 FYNNEI. The CDR3 loop is CASSVGQGGTDTQYF. The CDR3 nucleotides read TGTGCCAGCAGTGTTGGGCAGGGGGGCACAGATACGCAGTATTTT.

This clone was seen more than once but under ten times. The rearrangement joins TRBV7-9 to TRBJ2-1; the D gene is possibly TRBD2 (6 bases). V was clipped by 4 bases and J by 0 bases, with 10 bases between them. Germline V gene data show CDR1 as SEHNR and CDR2 as FQNEAQ (reference sequence). The CDR3 runs to 15 residues. The CDR3 region is CASSYGLISYNEQFF. CDR3 nucleotides: TGTGCCAGCAGCTACGGACTAATCTCCTACAATGAGCAGTTCTTC. Based on the CDR3 plus reference TRBV7-9 and TRBJ2-1, the full variable domain is DTGVSQNPRHKITKRGQNVTFRCDPISEHNRLYWYRQTLGQGPEFLTYFQNEAQLEKSRLLSDRFSAERPKGSFSTLEIQRTEQGDSAMYLCASSYGLISYNEQFFGPGTRLTVL.

This clone was picked up a small number of times. J is TRBJ2-1 and V is TRBV30, with a weak D call TRBD2 (5 bases). The germline gives CDR1 GTSNPN, CDR2 SVGIG (reference sequence). The CDR3 loop spans 14 amino acids. The V end lost 0 bases, the J end lost 5 bases, and 11 bases lay between the germline ends. The CDR3 nucleotides are TGTGCCTGGAGTGTAGTGGACGGGAACAATGAGCAGTTCTTC. Translated, it gives CAWSVVDGNNEQFF.

V gene TRBV29-1 combines with J gene TRBJ2-5; D is unresolved. Deletions cut 7 bases from V and 2 bases from J, with 14 bases between. The CDR3 consists of 13 residues. Germline V lookup: CDR1 SQVTM, CDR2 ANQGSEA. The CDR3 nucleotides are TGCAGCGGTGAGTCGGTCGGTCAAGAGACCCAGTACTTC. This encodes CSGESVGQETQYF.

This clone was counted a few times. The J gene is TRBJ2-4, the V gene TRBV6-5; D uncertain. V lost 5 bases and J lost 8, with 7 bases in between. Germline lookup yields CDR1 MNHEY and CDR2 SVGAGI. This CDR3 has 11 residues. The CDR3 protein is CASSGIDIQYF. The CDR3, as DNA: TGTGCCAGCAGTGGAATTGACATTCAGTACTTC.

The chain employs TRBV4-2 and TRBJ2-5; TRBD2 matches at 13 bases. The V and J ends lost 0 bases and 4 bases, in that order; junction bases with no gene match: 8. This CDR3 region has 18 residues. Looked up from germline, CDR1 is LGHNA and CDR2 is YNFKEQ. The CDR3 is CASSQDIGTSGAIETQYF. In DNA, the CDR3 is TGTGCCAGCAGCCAAGATATCGGGACTAGCGGGGCCATAGAGACCCAGTACTTC.

In this sample, this clone turned up a few times. This chain links TRBV9 with TRBJ1-1; D ambiguous. The CDR3 consists of 14 residues. V lost 2 bases and J 1 base, leaving 9 bases between the germline ends. Germline values: CDR1 SGDLS, CDR2 YYNGEE. The CDR3 region has the DNA TGTGCCAGCAGCGTTTCCAGCCAGAACACTGAAGCTTTCTTT. This codes for CASSVSSQNTEAFF. Full variable domain (outside the CDR3, taken from reference TRBV9 and TRBJ1-1): DSGVTQTPKHLITATGQRVTLRCSPRSGDLSVYWYQQSLDQGLQFLIQYYNGEERAKGNILERFSAQQFPDLHSELNLSSLELGDSALYFCASSVSSQNTEAFFGQGTRLTVV.

Only a few counts were recorded for this clone. Compared with germline, one end of the junction differs, possibly owing to a read error. The rearrangement uses TRBV7-7 and TRBJ2-1; D remains ambiguous. Germline CDR1 is SSHAT and CDR2 is FNYEAQ (reference sequence). This CDR3 region has 16 residues. CDR3 DNA sequence: TGTGCTAGCAGCTTAGATAGTGGTACAGCATACAATGAGCAGTTCTTC. It yields the protein CASSLDSGTAYNEQFF.